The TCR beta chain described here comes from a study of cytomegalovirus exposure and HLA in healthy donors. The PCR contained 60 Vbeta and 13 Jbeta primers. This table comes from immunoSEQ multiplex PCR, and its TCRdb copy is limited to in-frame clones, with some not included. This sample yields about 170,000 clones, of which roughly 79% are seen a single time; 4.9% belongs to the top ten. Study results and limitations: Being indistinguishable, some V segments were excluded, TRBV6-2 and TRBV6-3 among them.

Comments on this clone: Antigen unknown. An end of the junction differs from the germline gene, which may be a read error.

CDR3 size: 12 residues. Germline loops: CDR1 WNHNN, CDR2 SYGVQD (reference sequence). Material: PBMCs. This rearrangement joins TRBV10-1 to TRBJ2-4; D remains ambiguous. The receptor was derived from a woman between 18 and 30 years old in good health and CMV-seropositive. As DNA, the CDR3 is TGCGCCAGCAGTGACTGGAAAAACAGTCAGTACTTC. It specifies CASSDWKNSQYF.